The entry below describes one T cell receptor beta chain. Trimming shortened V by 5 bases and J by 6 bases, and 20 bases separated the two germline ends. Germline CDR1 and CDR2: SEHNR and FQNEAQ (reference sequence). This CDR3 has 17 amino acids. This record belongs to a study of CD8+CD57+ T cells in acquired aplastic anemia. Overall study context: Sorted CD4+ and CD8+ cells yielded 2.5 to 3.5 ug of DNA on average.

Patients chosen for sequencing had CD8+CD57+ cells that had expanded, as shown by flow cytometry. At blood sampling, none of the patients had yet received therapy. Genomic DNA served as template for TCR beta VDJ and CDR3 profiling. In TCRdb, the reads were re-called with MiXCR into one record per CDR3 protein. The sample shows approximately 180,000 distinct CDR3 sequences, nearly 65% of them seen only once. The sequence was collected from a human donor with aplastic anemia. Sequencing was done on a sample of sorted CD4+, CD8+, or CD8+CD57+ T cells (not recorded which) from PBMCs. The chain employs TRBV7-9 and TRBJ1-6, with a tentative D call TRBD1 (6 bases). CDR3 protein: CASSDSGGQGLNSPLHF. The CDR3 DNA is TGTGCCAGCAGCGACTCGGGGGGTCAGGGGCTTAATTCACCCCTCCACTTT.